This TCR beta chain emerged from a study of a mutant IDH1 vaccine in newly diagnosed glioma. Study in general: Treated patients were about 60% male, roughly 38% female, mean age approximately 40 years. Patients got radiotherapy, temozolomide, or both beforehand, and most got both.

The ends were cut back, 6 bases at V and 12 bases at J, with 12 bases in the middle. Germline V gene sequence: CDR1 LNHDA, CDR2 SQIVND (reference sequence). The CDR3 length is 11 residues. The sample's time point: week 23, last vaccination. Vaccinated patients received 300 ug of mutant IDH1 20-mer peptide per dose, with topical imiquimod. The repertoire was sequenced with immunoSEQ multiplex PCR; TCRdb's copy has only in-frame clones and lacks some. The sample carries about 43,000 clones, about four fifths recorded once. General observations from the study: Shifts in the top peripheral T cell clonotypes seemed unrelated to pseudoprogression.

Notes on this clone: Its antigen is unidentified.

The receptor was derived from a woman younger than 35 with glioma. Some clones in this sample may be carry-over from other donors' samples. The sample in question was PBMCs, obtained from a glioma patient whose treatment included an IDH1 peptide vaccine. The V gene is TRBV19, the J gene TRBJ1-5; perhaps TRBD1 as D (5 bases). In nucleotides, the CDR3 is TGTGCCAGTAGCCTCGAACAGGTCCAGCATTTT. Its protein product is CASSLEQVQHF.